The present T cell receptor beta chain was sequenced within a study of CD8 T cells in Susac syndrome. Random hexamers primed reverse transcription of roughly 0.5 to 1 ug RNA. Multiplex PCR with immunoSEQ amplified the TCR beta CDR3 across 54 Vbeta and 13 Jbeta. TCRdb redid the calling of the immunoSEQ multiplex PCR reads with MiXCR, one entry per CDR3 protein. The sample records 100,000 to 150,000 distinct CDR3 sequences, around 94% being singletons. Germline V gene lookup returns CDR1 WNHNN and CDR2 SYGVQD (reference sequence). CDR3 length equals 15 residues. V gave up 2 bases and J gave up 0 bases, with 8 bases separating them.

The sequence derives from a human donor in good health. The chain employs TRBV10-1 and TRBJ1-3; D is unclear. The sample consisted of CD4+ T cells from PBMCs. CDR3 bases: TGCGCCAGCAGTGAGACGGCGAACTCTGGAAACACCATATATTTT. Protein: CASSETANSGNTIYF.